This TCR beta chain emerged from a study of Ad26.COV2.S vaccination and SARS-CoV-2 variants (dated by TCRdb to the early 2020s). General notes on the study: Vaccine-arm donors came from COV1001, a multicentre, randomized, double-blind, placebo-controlled phase I-IIa trial of Ad26.COV2.S in healthy adults. Ad26.COV2.S was administered intramuscularly at 5 x 10^10 or 1 x 10^11 viral particles, either as a single shot or as two shots given 56 days apart. TCRbeta repertoire sequencing served as the tool for gauging how specific and how broad the SARS-CoV-2-reactive T cell receptors were following Ad26.COV2.S vaccination. The TCR-sequenced set comprised about 32 samples: some 20 Ad26.COV2.S vaccine recipients, 5 placebo recipients and 8 SARS-CoV-2 convalescent individuals. Participants in the trial were split at random into five groups of five each, receiving low-dose or high-dose Ad26.COV2.S once or twice, or else placebo on both occasions. Blinding of investigators to trial group allocation was maintained during experiments and outcome assessment. Overall study results and their limits: Vaccine and placebo recipients had similar non-spike TCR breadth, a finding consistent with the vaccine containing only spike. The study lacked the statistical power to compare responses across vaccine doses or regimens. Higher spike-specific TCR breadth was observed in Ad26.COV2.S recipients than in placebo recipients (P = 0.0014). According to the authors, total T cell responses may have been underestimated by the TCR breadth and depth analyses. After vaccination, substantial breadth of spike-specific CD8+ and CD4+ T cell responses was reported.

The immunoSEQ Assay was the method used to sequence TCRbeta CDR3 regions. After extraction, genomic DNA underwent amplification by bias-controlled multiplex PCR, followed by high-throughput sequencing. For the original study's pipeline: Collapsing and filtering of sequences were performed to quantify the absolute abundance of each unique TCRbeta CDR3 region. T cell fraction was estimated by normalization of TCRbeta template counts to usable DNA, with usable DNA being measured through amplification of reference genes present in all nucleated cells. Repertoire TCRs were annotated as SARS-CoV-2-specific by exact matching of V gene, CDR3 amino acid sequence and J gene to a known reactive TCR set. MIRA supplied the reference SARS-CoV-2 TCR set, which was filtered for enrichment in COVID-19-positive ImmuneCODE repertoires so that public or cross-reactive TCRs were removed. Using the MIRA antigens, annotated TCRs were further analysed by specific ORF or by position within an ORF. Breadth was defined as the number of annotated unique rearrangements divided by the total number of unique productive rearrangements, and depth was defined as the summed frequency of the annotated unique rearrangements. Group comparisons of TCR breadth used two-sided Wilcoxon rank-sum tests. TCRdb limited this immuneACCESS table to in-frame rearrangements with V and J called. A share of clones is missing; checked studies link under half to unresolved V genes, and the rest is unexplained. D and trimming were read from the DNA, whereas the V and J calls and clone size are those reported in that table. The sample table holds fewer than 400,000 clones, of which 86% were seen once. Roughly 1.9% of the sample lies in the top ten.

The sample's treatment or condition label, in plain terms: roughly 20 received Ad26.COV2.S at low or high dose, single or two shots; about 5 received placebo; per-sample allocation not given. For vaccine and placebo recipients, repertoires were sequenced using samples collected on day 63 after the first injection. Cohort 1b enrolled about 25 adults aged 18-55 years at a single site in Boston, USA, between 29 July and 7 August 2020. As a vaccine, Ad26.COV2.S was a replication-incompetent adenovirus type 26 vector that expressed a prefusion-stabilized SARS-CoV-2 spike protein derived from the original Wuhan strain. This clone was observed a single time. The antigen it recognizes is unknown. No quality values exist for individual bases; no much larger clone is one base distant. CDR1 LGHDT and CDR2 YNNKEL are derived from the germline V gene (reference sequence). The CDR3 measures 14 amino acids from cysteine to phenylalanine. Of the read, only the CDR3 DNA is kept; its 42 bases are in frame from base 1. Here V drops 5 bases and J drops 1 base, and the junction holds 4 bases not matched to any gene.

The rearranged segments are TRBV3-1 (or the pseudogene TRBV3-2) and TRBJ1-1; 7 bases in between match TRBD1. The sequencing here drew on peripheral blood, taken in a trial of Ad26.COV2.S vaccine versus placebo. The receptor was isolated from a person aged 18 to 65 who received the Ad26.COV2.S COVID-19 vaccine or a placebo. The CDR3 protein sequence reads: CASSSTGRNTEAFF. The DNA sequence is given as TGTGCCAGCAGCTCGACAGGGAGGAACACTGAAGCTTTCTTT.